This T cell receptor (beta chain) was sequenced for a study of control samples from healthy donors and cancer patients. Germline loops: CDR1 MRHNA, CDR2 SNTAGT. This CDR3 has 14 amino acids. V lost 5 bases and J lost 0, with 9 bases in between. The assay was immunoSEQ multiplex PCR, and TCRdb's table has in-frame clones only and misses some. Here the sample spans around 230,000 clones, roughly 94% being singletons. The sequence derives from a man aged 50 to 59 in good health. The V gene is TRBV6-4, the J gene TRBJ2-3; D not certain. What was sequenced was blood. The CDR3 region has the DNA TGTGCCAGCAGTCCAACAGCAAGCACAGATACGCAGTATTTT. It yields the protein CASSPTASTDTQYF.